These 17 T cell receptor beta chains share one sample of origin, sequenced in a study of blood T cell repertoires in COVID-19. The data were produced by immunoSEQ multiplex PCR, yet TCRdb's version contains in-frame clones alone and is incomplete. This sample yields 250,000 to 300,000 clones, of which about nine tenths are seen a single time; over 8.5% belongs to the top ten. Input material: peripheral blood. The receptors shown here come from a woman in her twenties or thirties with COVID-19, enrolled during active disease.

The chain carries TRBV27 and TRBJ2-5; D gene unclear. Germline lookup yields CDR1 MNHEY and CDR2 SMNVEV (reference sequence). The V end was cut by 3 bases, the J end by 2 bases, with 16 bases between. The CDR3 totals 16 residues. The CDR3 nucleotides read TGTGCCAGCAGTTTGAGCGCACATCCCCCACAAGAGACCCAGTACTTC. Encoded protein: CASSLSAHPPQETQYF.

J is TRBJ1-1 and V is TRBV5-6; D gene ambiguous. Looked up from germline, CDR1 is SGHDT and CDR2 is YYEEEE. The CDR3 sequence is 14 residues long. The V and J ends lost 0 bases and 2 bases respectively, with 8 bases between them. CDR3 nucleotides: TGTGCCAGCAGCTTGGGAGTATTAAACACTGAAGCTTTCTTT. The encoded protein is CASSLGVLNTEAFF. The entire variable domain, with the rest obtained from reference TRBV5-6 and TRBJ1-1, is as follows: DAGVTQSPTHLIKTRGQQVTLRCSPKSGHDTVSWYQQALGQGPQFIFQYYEEEERQRGNFPDRFSGHQFPNYSSELNVNALLLGDSALYLCASSLGVLNTEAFFGQGTRLTVV.

This clone was recorded only once. The rearrangement uses TRBV24-1 and TRBJ2-5; the D gene is possibly TRBD2 (5 bases). Germline loops: CDR1 KGHDR, CDR2 SFDVKD. Trimming removed 9 bases from V and 7 bases from J, with 20 bases in between. The CDR3 totals 14 residues. The CDR3 loop is CATGNPPKGGTQYF. As DNA, the CDR3 is TGTGCCACCGGGAACCCCCCGAAAGGAGGGACCCAGTACTTC.

This clone was detected only a few times. The J gene is TRBJ1-5, the V gene TRBV20-1, with D uncertain. CDR1 and CDR2 from the germline V gene are DFQATT and SNEGSKA (reference sequence). V was shortened by 3 bases and J by 1 base, with 13 bases between the two germline ends. The CDR3 runs to 15 residues. The CDR3 DNA follows: TGCAGTGCTAGTTTTGAGGGCAGGAGCAATCAGCCCCAGCATTTT. Protein sequence: CSASFEGRSNQPQHF.

This chain links TRBV11-2 with TRBJ2-1, with TRBD1 matching over 7 bases. Per the germline V gene, CDR1 is SGHAT and CDR2 is FQNNGV. This CDR3 contains 14 residues. V dropped 3 bases and J dropped 4; count of bases not matched to a gene: 3. CDR3 nucleotide sequence: TGTGCCAGCAGCTTCGGGACAGCTTACAATGAGCAGTTCTTC. Its translation: CASSFGTAYNEQFF.

This chain joins TRBV5-1 and TRBJ1-1; D is unclear. This CDR3 region has 14 residues. Trimming shortened V by 0 bases and J by 6 bases, and 12 bases separated the two germline ends. Germline CDR1 reads SGHRS; CDR2 reads YFSETQ. The CDR3 sequence is CASSLAWQRAEAFF. The CDR3 DNA is TGCGCCAGCAGCTTGGCCTGGCAGAGGGCTGAAGCTTTCTTT. Looking up the rest from reference TRBV5-1 and TRBJ1-1 gives the full variable domain: KAGVTQTPRYLIKTRGQQVTLSCSPISGHRSVSWYQQTPGQGLQFLFEYFSETQRNKGNFPGRFSGRQFSNSRSEMNVSTLELGDSALYLCASSLAWQRAEAFFGQGTRLTVV.

The chain combines TRBV4-1 with TRBJ2-5, with a weak D call TRBD2 (7 bases). Germline V CDR1 and CDR2: MGHRA, YSYEKL. This CDR3 region has 17 residues. Between the trimmed V and J ends, which lost 0 bases and 4 bases, there was a span of 18 bases. CDR3 region: CASSQDEGGPEGETQYF. Here the CDR3 DNA reads TGCGCCAGCAGCCAAGATGAGGGGGGGCCTGAGGGAGAGACCCAGTACTTC.

The chain combines TRBV14 with TRBJ1-2, with 7 bases fitting TRBD1. The CDR3 has 14 residues. Germline V gene data show CDR1 as SGHDN and CDR2 as FVKESK. The ends lost 1 base at V and 4 bases at J; junction bases unmatched: 3. In nucleotides, the CDR3 is TGTGCCAGCAGCCAAGGGACAGGCCCCTATGGCTACACCTTC. Translated, it gives CASSQGTGPYGYTF.

This sequence joins TRBV4-2 and TRBJ2-7; 9 bases are a match to TRBD2. V lost 0 bases to trimming and J lost 3 bases; unmatched junction nucleotides: 9. Germline V lookup: CDR1 LGHNA, CDR2 YNFKEQ. This CDR3 contains 17 residues. CDR3 coding DNA: TGTGCCAGCAGCCAAGACCGGTCGGCTAGCGGGGTCTACGAGCAGTACTTC. Amino acid sequence: CASSQDRSASGVYEQYF.

The rearrangement links TRBV5-6 to TRBJ2-1; TRBD1 matches 7 bases. Trimming took 0 bases from V and 8 from J; bases not matched to a gene: 5. The CDR3 extends over 14 amino acids. CDR1 and CDR2 from the germline V gene are SGHDT and YYEEEE. CDR3 sequence (DNA): TGTGCCAGCAGCTTGGAGAGGGGGCACGATGAGCAGTTCTTC. Its protein is CASSLERGHDEQFF.

This chain joins TRBV5-8 and TRBJ2-7; no definite D call. The germline V gene encodes CDR1 SGHTS and CDR2 YDEGEE. The CDR3 is 13 amino acids. Deletions cut 4 bases from V and 2 bases from J, with 10 bases between. This CDR3 reads CASSLRVAYEQYF. In DNA, the CDR3 is TGTGCCAGCAGCCTCCGGGTCGCCTACGAGCAGTACTTC. The full variable domain, with the rest looked up from reference TRBV5-8 and TRBJ2-7, is EAGVTQSPTHLIKTRGQQATLRCSPISGHTSVYWYQQALGLGLQFLLWYDEGEERNRGNFPPRFSGRQFPNYSSELNVNALELEDSALYLCASSLRVAYEQYFGPGTRLTVT.

The chain joins TRBV7-8 to TRBJ1-2; D gene ambiguous. Per germline, CDR1 SGHVS and CDR2 FQNEAQ. The CDR3 contains 14 residues. With 7 bases removed from V and 0 bases from J, the gap between germline ends came to 12 bases. The CDR3, as DNA: TGTGCCAGCACCCGGTCCAGCGCTAACTATGGCTACACCTTC. As protein: CASTRSSANYGYTF.

This clone was seen just once. The chain is built from TRBV25-1 and TRBJ1-4, with 11 bases identical to TRBD1. The V gene's germline CDR1 is MGHDK and CDR2 SYGVNS. The CDR3 consists of 14 residues. The V and J ends lost 6 bases and 13 bases, in that order; junction bases with no gene match: 10. The CDR3 loop is CASRETGQGVRLFF. DNA for the CDR3: TGTGCCAGCAGGGAAACGGGACAGGGGGTTCGACTGTTTTTT.

This rearrangement joins TRBV27 to TRBJ2-3; 7 nucleotides line up with TRBD1. Germline trimming cut 0 bases from V and 4 bases from J; bases unmatched to any gene: 7. Germline values: CDR1 MNHEY, CDR2 SMNVEV (reference sequence). The CDR3 sequence is 16 residues long. The CDR3 loop reads CASSLSEGAGADTQYF. As DNA, the CDR3 is TGTGCCAGCAGTTTATCAGAGGGGGCCGGGGCAGATACGCAGTATTTT.

The chain employs TRBV4-2 and TRBJ2-4; D is perhaps TRBD2 (6 bases). V was pared by 0 bases and J by 6 bases, with 15 bases between. Germline CDR1 and CDR2: LGHNA and YNFKEQ. This CDR3 has 16 residues. CDR3 protein: CASSQEGRRALNIQYF. The CDR3 bases are TGTGCCAGCAGCCAAGAAGGGAGGCGGGCGTTAAACATTCAGTACTTC.

The rearrangement links TRBV6-2 or TRBV6-3 to TRBJ1-5, with a possible D match to TRBD1 (6 bases). Germline values: CDR1 MNHEY, CDR2 SVGEGT. The CDR3 loop spans 14 amino acids. V shed 5 bases and J shed 9 bases, with 17 bases lying between them. The CDR3 reads CASSMTGPRGPQHF. CDR3 coding DNA: TGTGCCAGCAGTATGACAGGCCCTCGTGGGCCCCAGCATTTT.

The genes are TRBV15 and TRBJ1-6; perhaps TRBD1 as D (6 bases). Germline CDR1 and CDR2: LNHNV and YYDKDF (reference sequence). This CDR3 comprises 15 residues. Trimming shortened V by 0 bases and J by 6 bases, and 9 bases separated the two germline ends. CDR3: CATSRDRQANSPLHF. The CDR3 DNA is TGTGCCACCAGCAGAGATCGACAGGCTAATTCACCCCTCCACTTT.